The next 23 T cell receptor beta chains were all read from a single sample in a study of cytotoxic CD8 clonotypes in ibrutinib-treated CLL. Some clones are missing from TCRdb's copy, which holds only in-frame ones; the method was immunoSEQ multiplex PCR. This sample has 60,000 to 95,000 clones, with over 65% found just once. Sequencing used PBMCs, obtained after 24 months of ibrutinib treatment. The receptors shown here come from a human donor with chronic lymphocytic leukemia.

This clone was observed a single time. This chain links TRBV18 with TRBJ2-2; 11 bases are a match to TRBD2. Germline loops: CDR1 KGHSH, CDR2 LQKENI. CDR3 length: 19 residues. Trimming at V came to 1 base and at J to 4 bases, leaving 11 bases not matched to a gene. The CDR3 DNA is TGTGCCAGCTCACCACTCCGAACTCCGACTAGCGGGATCACCGGGGAGCTGTTTTTT. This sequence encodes CASSPLRTPTSGITGELFF.

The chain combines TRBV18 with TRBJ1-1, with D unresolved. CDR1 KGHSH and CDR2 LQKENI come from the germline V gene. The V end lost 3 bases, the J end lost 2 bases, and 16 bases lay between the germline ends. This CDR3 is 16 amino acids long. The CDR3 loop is CASSPFERTQNTEAFF. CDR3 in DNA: TGTGCCAGCTCACCTTTTGAAAGGACCCAAAACACTGAAGCTTTCTTT.

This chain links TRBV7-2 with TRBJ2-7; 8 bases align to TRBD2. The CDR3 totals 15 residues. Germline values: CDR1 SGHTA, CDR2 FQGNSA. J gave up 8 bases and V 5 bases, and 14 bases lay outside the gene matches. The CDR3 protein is CASSPGGRAGAKQYF. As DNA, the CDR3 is TGTGCCAGCAGCCCCGGGGGGCGAGCGGGAGCCAAGCAGTACTTC. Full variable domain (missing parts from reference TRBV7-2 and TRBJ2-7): GAGVSQSPSNKVTEKGKDVELRCDPISGHTALYWYRQSLGQGLEFLIYFQGNSAPDKSGLPSDRFSAERTGGSVSTLTIQRTQQEDSAVYLCASSPGGRAGAKQYFGPGTRLTVT.

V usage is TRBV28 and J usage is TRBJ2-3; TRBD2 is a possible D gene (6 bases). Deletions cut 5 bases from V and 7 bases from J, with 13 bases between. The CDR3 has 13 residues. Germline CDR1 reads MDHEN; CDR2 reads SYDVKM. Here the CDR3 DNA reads TGTGCCAGCAGTCCACGGGACTCTTATACGCAGTATTTT. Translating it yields CASSPRDSYTQYF.

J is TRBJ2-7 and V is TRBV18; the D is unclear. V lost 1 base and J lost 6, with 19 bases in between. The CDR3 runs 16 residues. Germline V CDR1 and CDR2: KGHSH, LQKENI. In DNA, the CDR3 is TGTGCCAGCTCACCACTTAGTGCCTTTGGGCTCACCGAGCAGTACTTC. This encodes CASSPLSAFGLTEQYF.

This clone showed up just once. The CDR3 reads CASSEGLANEQFF. The CDR3, as DNA: TGTGCCAGCAGTGAGGGACTAGCGAATGAGCAGTTCTTC. The rearrangement joins TRBV2 to TRBJ2-1; 10 bases line up with TRBD2. J lost 7 bases, V lost 3 bases, and 0 bases had no gene match. Germline CDR1 is SNHLY and CDR2 is FYNNEI. The CDR3 spans 13 residues. The entire variable domain, with the rest obtained from reference TRBV2 and TRBJ2-1, is as follows: EPEVTQTPSHQVTQMGQEVILRCVPISNHLYFYWYRQILGQKVEFLVSFYNNEISEKSEIFDDQFSVERPDGSNFTLKIRSTKLEDSAMYFCASSEGLANEQFFGPGTRLTVL.

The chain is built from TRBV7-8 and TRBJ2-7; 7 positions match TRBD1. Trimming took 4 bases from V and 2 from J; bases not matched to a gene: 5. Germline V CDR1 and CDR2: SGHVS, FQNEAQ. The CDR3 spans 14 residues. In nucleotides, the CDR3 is TGTGCCAGCAGCTCTTCGGGACAGACCTACGAGCAGTACTTC. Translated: CASSSSGQTYEQYF.

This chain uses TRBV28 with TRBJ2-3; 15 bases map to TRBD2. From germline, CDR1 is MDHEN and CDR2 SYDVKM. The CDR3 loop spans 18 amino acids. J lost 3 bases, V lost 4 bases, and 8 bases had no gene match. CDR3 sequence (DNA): TGTGCCAGCAGTTCTGGGACTAGCGGGAGGTCTTATACAGATACGCAGTATTTT. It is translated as CASSSGTSGRSYTDTQYF.

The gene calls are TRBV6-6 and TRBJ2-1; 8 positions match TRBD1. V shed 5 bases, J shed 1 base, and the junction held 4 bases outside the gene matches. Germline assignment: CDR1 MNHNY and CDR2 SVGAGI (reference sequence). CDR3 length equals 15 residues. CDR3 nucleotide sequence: TGTGCCAGCAGTCCGCGACAGGGGTCCTACAATGAGCAGTTCTTC. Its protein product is CASSPRQGSYNEQFF.

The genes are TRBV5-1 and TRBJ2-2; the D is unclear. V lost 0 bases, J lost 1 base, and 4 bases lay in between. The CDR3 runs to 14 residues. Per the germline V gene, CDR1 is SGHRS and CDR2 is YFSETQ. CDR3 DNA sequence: TGCGCCAGCAGCTTGGGACAGAACACCGGGGAGCTGTTTTTT. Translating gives CASSLGQNTGELFF.

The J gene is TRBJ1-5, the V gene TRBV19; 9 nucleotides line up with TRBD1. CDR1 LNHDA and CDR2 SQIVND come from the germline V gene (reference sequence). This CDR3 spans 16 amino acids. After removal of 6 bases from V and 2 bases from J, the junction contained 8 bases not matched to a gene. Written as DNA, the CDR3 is TGTGCCAGTAGGGGGACAGGGAGGGGAGGCAATCAGCCCCAGCATTTT. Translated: CASRGTGRGGNQPQHF.

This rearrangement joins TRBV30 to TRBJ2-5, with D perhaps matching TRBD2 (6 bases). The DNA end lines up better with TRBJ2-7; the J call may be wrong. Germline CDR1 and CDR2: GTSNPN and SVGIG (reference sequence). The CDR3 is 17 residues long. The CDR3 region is CAWRPNLLLATTYEQYF. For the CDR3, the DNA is TGTGCCTGGAGACCGAACCTCCTTCTAGCGACGACCTACGAGCAGTACTTC.

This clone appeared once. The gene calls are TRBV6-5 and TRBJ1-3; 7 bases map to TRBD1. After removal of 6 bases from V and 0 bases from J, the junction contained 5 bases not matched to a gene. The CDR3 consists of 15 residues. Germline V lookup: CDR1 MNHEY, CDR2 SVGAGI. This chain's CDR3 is CASRKQGSSGNTIYF. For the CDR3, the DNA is TGTGCCAGCAGAAAACAGGGGAGCTCTGGAAACACCATATATTTT.

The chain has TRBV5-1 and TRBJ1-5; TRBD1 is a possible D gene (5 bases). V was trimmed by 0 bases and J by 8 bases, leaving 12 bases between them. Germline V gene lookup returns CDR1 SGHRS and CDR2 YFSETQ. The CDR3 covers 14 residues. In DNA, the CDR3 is TGCGCCAGCAGCTTGGATTCCGGGGCTGAGCCCCAGCATTTT. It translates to CASSLDSGAEPQHF. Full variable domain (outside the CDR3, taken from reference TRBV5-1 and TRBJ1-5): KAGVTQTPRYLIKTRGQQVTLSCSPISGHRSVSWYQQTPGQGLQFLFEYFSETQRNKGNFPGRFSGRQFSNSRSEMNVSTLELGDSALYLCASSLDSGAEPQHFGDGTRLSIL.

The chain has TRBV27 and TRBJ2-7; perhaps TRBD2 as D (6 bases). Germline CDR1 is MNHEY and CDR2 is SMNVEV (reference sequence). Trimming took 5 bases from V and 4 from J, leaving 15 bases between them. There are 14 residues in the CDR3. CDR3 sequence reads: CASSGLAGPYEQYF. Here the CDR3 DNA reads TGTGCCAGCAGTGGCTTGGCGGGACCGTACGAGCAGTACTTC.

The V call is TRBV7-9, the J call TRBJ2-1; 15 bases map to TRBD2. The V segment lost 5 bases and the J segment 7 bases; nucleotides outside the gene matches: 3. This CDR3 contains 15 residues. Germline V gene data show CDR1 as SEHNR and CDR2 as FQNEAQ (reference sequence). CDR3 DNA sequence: TGTGCCAGCAGCCGGACTAGCGGGAGGGGGAATGAGCAGTTCTTC. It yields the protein CASSRTSGRGNEQFF. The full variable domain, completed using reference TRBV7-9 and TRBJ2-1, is DTGVSQNPRHKITKRGQNVTFRCDPISEHNRLYWYRQTLGQGPEFLTYFQNEAQLEKSRLLSDRFSAERPKGSFSTLEIQRTEQGDSAMYLCASSRTSGRGNEQFFGPGTRLTVL.

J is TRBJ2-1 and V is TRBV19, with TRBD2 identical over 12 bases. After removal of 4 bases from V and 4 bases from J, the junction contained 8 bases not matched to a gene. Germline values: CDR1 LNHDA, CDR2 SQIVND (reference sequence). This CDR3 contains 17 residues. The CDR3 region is CASSTGVLAGGYNEQFF. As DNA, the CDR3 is TGTGCCAGTAGTACTGGGGTACTAGCGGGAGGATACAATGAGCAGTTCTTC.

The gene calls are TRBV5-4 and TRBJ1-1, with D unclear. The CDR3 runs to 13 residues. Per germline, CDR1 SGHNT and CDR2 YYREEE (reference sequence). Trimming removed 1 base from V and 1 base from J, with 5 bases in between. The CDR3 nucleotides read TGTGCCAGCAGCTTGATCGAGAACACTGAAGCTTTCTTT. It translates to CASSLIENTEAFF.

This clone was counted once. The CDR3 bases are TGTGCCAGCAGCTTAGCTAGGACAGGACTTAACCAAGAGACCCAGTACTTC. Translation gives CASSLARTGLNQETQYF. The gene calls are TRBV7-2 and TRBJ2-5, with TRBD1 identical over 7 bases. Germline V CDR1 and CDR2: SGHTA, FQGNSA. Losses at the gene ends were 0 bases for V and 0 bases for J; bases not matched to a gene: 7. The CDR3 runs to 17 residues. Full variable domain (remainder filled in from reference TRBV7-2 and TRBJ2-5): GAGVSQSPSNKVTEKGKDVELRCDPISGHTALYWYRQSLGQGLEFLIYFQGNSAPDKSGLPSDRFSAERTGGSVSTLTIQRTQQEDSAVYLCASSLARTGLNQETQYFGPGTRLLVL.

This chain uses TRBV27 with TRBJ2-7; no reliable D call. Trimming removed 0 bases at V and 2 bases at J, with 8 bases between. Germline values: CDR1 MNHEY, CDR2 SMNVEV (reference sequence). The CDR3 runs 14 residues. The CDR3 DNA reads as TGTGCCAGCAGTTTATCGCTAAGGCCCTACGAGCAGTACTTC. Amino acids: CASSLSLRPYEQYF.

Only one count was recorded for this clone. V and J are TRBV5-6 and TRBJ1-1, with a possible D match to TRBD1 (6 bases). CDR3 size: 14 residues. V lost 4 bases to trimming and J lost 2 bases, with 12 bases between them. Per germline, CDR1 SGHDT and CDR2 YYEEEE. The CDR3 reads CASSLGTLNTEAFF. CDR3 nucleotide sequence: TGTGCCAGCAGCCTCGGGACACTTAACACTGAAGCTTTCTTT.

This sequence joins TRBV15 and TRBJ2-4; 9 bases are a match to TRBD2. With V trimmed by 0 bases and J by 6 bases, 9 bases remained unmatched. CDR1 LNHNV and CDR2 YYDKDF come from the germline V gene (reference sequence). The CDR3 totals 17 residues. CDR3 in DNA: TGTGCCACCAGCAGAGATGATGCGGGAGGGCCTTTAAACATTCAGTACTTC. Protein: CATSRDDAGGPLNIQYF.

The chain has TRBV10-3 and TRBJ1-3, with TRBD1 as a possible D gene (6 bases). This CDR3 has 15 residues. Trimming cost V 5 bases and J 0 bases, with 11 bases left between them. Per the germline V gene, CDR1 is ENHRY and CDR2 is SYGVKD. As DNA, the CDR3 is TGTGCCATCAGTCAGGGGTCGAGCTCTGGAAACACCATATATTTT. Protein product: CAISQGSSSGNTIYF.